This entry features one T cell receptor beta chain sequence. The sample comes from a study of blood T cell repertoires in COVID-19. Overall study: Material from acute and convalescent COVID-19 was sourced from the United States, Italy and Spain.

Sequencing was performed with immunoSEQ multiplex PCR; in TCRdb, only in-frame clones are kept and a portion is missing. The data show some 100,000 clones, approximately 86% seen once. From germline, CDR1 is SGHRS and CDR2 YFSETQ. Trimming took off 2 bases at V and 6 bases at J, with 14 bases between the two ends. The CDR3 runs 14 residues. Sequenced: peripheral blood. This receptor was identified in an older woman with acute or convalescent COVID-19. The chain employs TRBV5-1 and TRBJ1-2, with a tentative D call TRBD1 (5 bases). CDR3 amino acids: CASSLRTPSDGYTF. As DNA, the CDR3 is TGCGCCAGCAGCTTACGGACACCCAGTGATGGCTACACCTTC.